This T cell receptor beta chain was recorded in a study of vaccination and CD4 T cells after COVID-19. Study-wide background: Median draw time for post-COVID samples was roughly 96 days post-diagnosis (range 35 to 161).

CDR3 size: 14 residues. The germline CDR1 and CDR2 sequences are MNHEY and SVGEGT. V dropped 5 bases and J dropped 4 bases, with 15 bases sitting between them. TCRdb re-analysed the PCR reads in MiXCR, keeping a single row per CDR3 protein. Of some 20,000 distinct CDR3 sequences in the sample, about 62% were seen once. V gene TRBV6-2 or TRBV6-3 combines with J gene TRBJ2-7, with unresolved D. Sequences were derived from CD4+ T cells from blood, sampled after SARS-CoV-2 vaccination. The sequence was collected from a human donor who had recovered from COVID-19. The DNA for the CDR3 is TGTGCCAGCAGTCCCTTGGACGGATCATACGAGCAGTACTTC. Protein: CASSPLDGSYEQYF.